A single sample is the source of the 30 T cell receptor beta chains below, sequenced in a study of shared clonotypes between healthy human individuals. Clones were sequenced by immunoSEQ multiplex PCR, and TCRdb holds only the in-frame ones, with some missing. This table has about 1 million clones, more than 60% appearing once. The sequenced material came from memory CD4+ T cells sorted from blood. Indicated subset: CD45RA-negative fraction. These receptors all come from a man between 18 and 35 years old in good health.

The CDR3 region is CSATGRGGTDTQYF. The CDR3 bases are TGCAGCGCGACGGGACGGGGAGGTACAGATACGCAGTATTTT. This chain connects TRBV29-1 to TRBJ2-3, with D perhaps matching TRBD2 (6 bases). CDR1 is SQVTM and CDR2 is ANQGSEA in the germline V gene. V gave up 7 bases and J gave up 3 bases, with 17 bases separating them. The CDR3 spans 14 residues.

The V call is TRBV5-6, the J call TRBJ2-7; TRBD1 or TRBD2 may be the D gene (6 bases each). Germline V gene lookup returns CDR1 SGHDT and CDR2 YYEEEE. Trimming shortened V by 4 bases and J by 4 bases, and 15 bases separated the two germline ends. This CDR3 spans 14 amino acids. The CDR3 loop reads CASSPEGVAYEQYF. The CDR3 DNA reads TGTGCCAGCAGCCCGGAGGGGGTCGCGTACGAGCAGTACTTC.

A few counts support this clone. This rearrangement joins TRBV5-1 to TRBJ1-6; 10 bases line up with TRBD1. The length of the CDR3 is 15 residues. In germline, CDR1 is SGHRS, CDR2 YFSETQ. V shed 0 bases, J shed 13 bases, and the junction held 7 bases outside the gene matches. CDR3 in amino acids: CASSLAGDRGHPLHF. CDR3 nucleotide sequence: TGCGCCAGCAGCTTGGCCGGCGACAGGGGGCACCCCCTCCACTTT.

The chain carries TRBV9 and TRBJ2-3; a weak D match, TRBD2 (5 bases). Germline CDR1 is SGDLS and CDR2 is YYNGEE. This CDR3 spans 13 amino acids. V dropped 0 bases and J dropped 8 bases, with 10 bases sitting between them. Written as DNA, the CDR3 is TGTGCCAGCAGCGTAGAAACTAGTGGTACGCAGTATTTT. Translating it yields CASSVETSGTQYF.

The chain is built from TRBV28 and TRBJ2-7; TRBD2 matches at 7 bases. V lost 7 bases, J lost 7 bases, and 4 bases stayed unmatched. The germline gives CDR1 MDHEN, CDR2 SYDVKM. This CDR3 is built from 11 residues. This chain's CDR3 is CASKGRGEQYF. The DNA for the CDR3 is TGTGCCAGCAAGGGGCGGGGGGAGCAGTACTTC.

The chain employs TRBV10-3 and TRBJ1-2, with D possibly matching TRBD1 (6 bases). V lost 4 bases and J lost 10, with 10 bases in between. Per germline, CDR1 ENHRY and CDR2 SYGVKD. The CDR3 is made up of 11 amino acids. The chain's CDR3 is CAISVYRDYTF. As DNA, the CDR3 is TGTGCCATCAGTGTATACAGGGACTACACCTTC.

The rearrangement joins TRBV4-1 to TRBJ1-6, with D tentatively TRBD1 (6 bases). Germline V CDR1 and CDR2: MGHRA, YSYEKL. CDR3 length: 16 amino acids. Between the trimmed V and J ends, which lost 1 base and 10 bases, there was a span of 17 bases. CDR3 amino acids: CASSQVYGGPFSPLHF. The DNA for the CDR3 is TGCGCCAGCAGCCAAGTGTACGGGGGCCCCTTCTCACCCCTCCACTTT.

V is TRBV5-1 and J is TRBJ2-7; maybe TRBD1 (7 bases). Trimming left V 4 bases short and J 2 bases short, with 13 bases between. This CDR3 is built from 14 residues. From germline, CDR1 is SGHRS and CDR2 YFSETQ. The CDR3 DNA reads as TGCGCCAGCAGCCACAGGGGAGGCGCCTACGAGCAGTACTTC. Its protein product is CASSHRGGAYEQYF.

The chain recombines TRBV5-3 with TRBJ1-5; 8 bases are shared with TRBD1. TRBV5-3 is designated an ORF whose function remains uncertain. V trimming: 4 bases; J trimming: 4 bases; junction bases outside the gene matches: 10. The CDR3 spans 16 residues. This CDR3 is CARSLGTGVRNQPQHF. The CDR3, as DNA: TGTGCCAGAAGCCTTGGGACAGGCGTGCGTAATCAGCCCCAGCATTTT.

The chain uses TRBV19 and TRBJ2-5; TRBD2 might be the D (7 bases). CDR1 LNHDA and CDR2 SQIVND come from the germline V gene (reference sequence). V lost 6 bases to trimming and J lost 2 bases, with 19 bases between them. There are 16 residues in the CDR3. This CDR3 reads CASSLGGRGPQETQYF. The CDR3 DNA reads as TGTGCCAGTAGCCTTGGAGGGCGGGGGCCTCAAGAGACCCAGTACTTC.

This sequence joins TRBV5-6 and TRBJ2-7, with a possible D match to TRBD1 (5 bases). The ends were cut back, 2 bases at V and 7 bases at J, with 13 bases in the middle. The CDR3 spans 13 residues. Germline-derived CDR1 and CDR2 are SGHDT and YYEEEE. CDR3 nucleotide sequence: TGTGCCAGCAGCTTCGGGCAGGGAAGGGAGCAGTACTTC. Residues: CASSFGQGREQYF.

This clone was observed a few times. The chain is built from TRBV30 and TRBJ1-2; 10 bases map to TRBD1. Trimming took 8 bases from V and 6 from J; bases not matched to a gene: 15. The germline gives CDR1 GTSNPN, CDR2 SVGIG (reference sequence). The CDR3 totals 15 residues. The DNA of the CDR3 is TGTGCCCAAAATACCTGGACAGGGGGAACGGATGGCTACACCTTC. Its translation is CAQNTWTGGTDGYTF.

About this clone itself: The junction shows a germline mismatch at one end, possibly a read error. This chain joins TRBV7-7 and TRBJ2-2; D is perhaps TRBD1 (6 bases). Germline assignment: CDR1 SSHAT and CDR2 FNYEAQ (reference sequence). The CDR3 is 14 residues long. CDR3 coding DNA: TGTGCTAGCAGCTTAGCGCCAGGGGCTGGGGAGCTGTTTTTT. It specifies CASSLAPGAGELFF.

The CDR3 is CAISGMVDRGEQYF. The CDR3, as DNA: TGTGCCATCAGTGGGATGGTGGACAGGGGCGAGCAGTACTTC. The chain is built from TRBV10-3 and TRBJ2-5, with 9 bases identical to TRBD1. The J call is in doubt because the DNA end fits TRBJ2-7 better. Germline CDR1 reads ENHRY; CDR2 reads SYGVKD. The CDR3 contains 14 residues.

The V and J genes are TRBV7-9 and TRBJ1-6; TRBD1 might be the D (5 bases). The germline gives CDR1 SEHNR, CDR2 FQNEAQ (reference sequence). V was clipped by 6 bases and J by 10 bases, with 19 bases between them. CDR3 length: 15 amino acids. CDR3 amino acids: CASRSRAGGHSPLHF. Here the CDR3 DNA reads TGTGCCAGCAGATCCCGAGCCGGGGGTCACTCACCCCTCCACTTT.

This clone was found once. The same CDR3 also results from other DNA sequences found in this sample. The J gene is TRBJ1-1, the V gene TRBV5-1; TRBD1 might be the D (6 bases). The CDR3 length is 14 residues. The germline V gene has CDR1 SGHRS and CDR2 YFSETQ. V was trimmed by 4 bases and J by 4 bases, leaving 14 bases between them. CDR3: CASSLTGLSTEAFF. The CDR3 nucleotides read TGCGCCAGCAGCCTCACAGGGTTGAGCACTGAAGCTTTCTTT.

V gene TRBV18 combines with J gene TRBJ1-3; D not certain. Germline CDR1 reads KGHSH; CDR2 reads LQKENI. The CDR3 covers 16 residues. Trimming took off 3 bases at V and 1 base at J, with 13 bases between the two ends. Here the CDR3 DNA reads TGTGCCAGCTCACCGGGTGGATTACTGTCTGGAAACACCATATATTTT. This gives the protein CASSPGGLLSGNTIYF. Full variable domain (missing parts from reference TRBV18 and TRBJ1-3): NAGVMQNPRHLVRRRGQEARLRCSPMKGHSHVYWYRQLPEEGLKFMVYLQKENIIDESGMPKERFSAEFPKEGPSILRIQQVVRGDSAAYFCASSPGGLLSGNTIYFGEGSWLTVV.

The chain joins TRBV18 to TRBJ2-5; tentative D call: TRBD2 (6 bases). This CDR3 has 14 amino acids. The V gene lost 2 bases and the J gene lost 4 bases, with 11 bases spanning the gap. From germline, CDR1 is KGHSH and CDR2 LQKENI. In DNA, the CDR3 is TGTGCCAGCTCACCAGGTAACGGGAGAGAGACCCAGTACTTC. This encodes CASSPGNGRETQYF.

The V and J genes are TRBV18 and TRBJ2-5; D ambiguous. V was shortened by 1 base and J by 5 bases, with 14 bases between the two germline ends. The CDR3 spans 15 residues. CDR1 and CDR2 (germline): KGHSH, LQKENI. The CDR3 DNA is TGTGCCAGCTCACCACGACGGTCAGGTTTGGAGACCCAGTACTTC. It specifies CASSPRRSGLETQYF.

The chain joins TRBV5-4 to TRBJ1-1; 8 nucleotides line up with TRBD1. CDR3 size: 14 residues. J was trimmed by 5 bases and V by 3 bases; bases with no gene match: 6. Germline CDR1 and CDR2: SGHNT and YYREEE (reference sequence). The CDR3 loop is CASSSNRGRTEAFF. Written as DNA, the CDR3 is TGTGCCAGCAGCTCTAACAGGGGGAGAACTGAAGCTTTCTTT.

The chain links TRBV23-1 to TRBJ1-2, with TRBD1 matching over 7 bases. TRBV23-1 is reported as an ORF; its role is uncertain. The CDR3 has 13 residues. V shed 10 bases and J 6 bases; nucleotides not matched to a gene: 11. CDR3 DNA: TGCGCCACCTTTCTCCGACAGGGCGATGGCTACACCTTC. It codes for CATFLRQGDGYTF.

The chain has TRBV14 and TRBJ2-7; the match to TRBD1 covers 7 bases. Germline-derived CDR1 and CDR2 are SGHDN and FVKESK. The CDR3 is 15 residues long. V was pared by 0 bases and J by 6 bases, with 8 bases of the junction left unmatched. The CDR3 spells CASSQDRRQGREQYF. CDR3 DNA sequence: TGTGCCAGCAGCCAAGATCGACGACAGGGCCGCGAGCAGTACTTC.

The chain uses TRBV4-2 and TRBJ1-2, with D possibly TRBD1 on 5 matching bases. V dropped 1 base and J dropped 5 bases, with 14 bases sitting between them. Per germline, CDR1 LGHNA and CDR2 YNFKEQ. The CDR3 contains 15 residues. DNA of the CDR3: TGTGCCAGCAGCCAAGTTTGGGCAGGACAATATGGCTACACCTTC. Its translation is CASSQVWAGQYGYTF.

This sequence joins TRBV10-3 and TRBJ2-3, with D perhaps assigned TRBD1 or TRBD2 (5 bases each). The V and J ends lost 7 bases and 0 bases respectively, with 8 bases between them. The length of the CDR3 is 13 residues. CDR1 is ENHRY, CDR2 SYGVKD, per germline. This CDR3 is CAINEGSTDTQYF. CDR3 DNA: TGTGCCATCAACGAGGGGAGCACAGATACGCAGTATTTT.

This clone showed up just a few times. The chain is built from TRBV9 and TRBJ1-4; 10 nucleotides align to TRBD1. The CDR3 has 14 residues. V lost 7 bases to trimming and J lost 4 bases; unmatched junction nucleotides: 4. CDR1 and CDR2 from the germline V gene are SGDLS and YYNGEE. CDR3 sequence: CASGTGDFNEKLFF. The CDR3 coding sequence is TGTGCCAGCGGGACAGGGGACTTTAATGAAAAACTGTTTTTT.

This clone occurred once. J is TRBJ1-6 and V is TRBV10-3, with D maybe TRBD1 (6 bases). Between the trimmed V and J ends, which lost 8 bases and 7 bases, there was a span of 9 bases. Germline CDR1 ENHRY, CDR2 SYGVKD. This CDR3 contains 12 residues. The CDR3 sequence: CAISRGNSPLHF. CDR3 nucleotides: TGTGCCATCTCGAGGGGGAATTCACCCCTCCACTTT.

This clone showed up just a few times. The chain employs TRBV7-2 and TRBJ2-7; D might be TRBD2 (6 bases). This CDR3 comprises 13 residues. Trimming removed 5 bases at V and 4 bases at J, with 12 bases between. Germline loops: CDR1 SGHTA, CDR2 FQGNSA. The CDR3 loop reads CASSRGGKYEQYF. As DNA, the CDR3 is TGTGCCAGCAGCCGAGGAGGGAAATACGAGCAGTACTTC.

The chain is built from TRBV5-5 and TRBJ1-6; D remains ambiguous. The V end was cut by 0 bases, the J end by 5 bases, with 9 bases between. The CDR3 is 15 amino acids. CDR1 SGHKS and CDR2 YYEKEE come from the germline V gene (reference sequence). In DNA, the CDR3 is TGTGCCAGCAGCTTGGATGGGGATAATAATTCACCCCTCCACTTT. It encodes CASSLDGDNNSPLHF.

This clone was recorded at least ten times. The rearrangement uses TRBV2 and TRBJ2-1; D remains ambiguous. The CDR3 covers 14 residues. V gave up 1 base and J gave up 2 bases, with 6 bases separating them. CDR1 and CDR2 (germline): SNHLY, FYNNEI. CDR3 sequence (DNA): TGTGCCAGCAGTGAAGGGCCCCCCTACAATGAGCAGTTCTTC. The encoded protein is CASSEGPPYNEQFF.

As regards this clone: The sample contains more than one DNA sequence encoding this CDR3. CDR3 nucleotide sequence: TGTGCCAGCAGCTTAGGTTCTGGAAACACCATATATTTT. Its protein is CASSLGSGNTIYF. The chain joins TRBV11-2 to TRBJ1-3; D uncertain. V gave up 1 base and J gave up 1 base, with 2 bases separating them. CDR3 length equals 13 residues. Germline V gene sequence: CDR1 SGHAT, CDR2 FQNNGV.